A single sample is the source of the 6 T cell receptor beta chains below, sequenced in a study of monozygotic twins with inflammatory bowel disease. TCRdb processed the 5' RACE reads again and assigns one entry to each CDR3 protein, with no DNA. The repertoire table contains roughly 200,000 distinct CDR3 sequences. The sample consisted of blood. These receptors all come from a human donor with ulcerative colitis or Crohn's disease, or a healthy co-twin of an affected twin (not recorded which).

This chain uses TRBV25-1 with TRBJ2-2; the TCRdb D gene call, TRBD1, has no DNA to confirm it. The CDR3 is made up of 13 amino acids. The germline V gene has CDR1 MGHDK and CDR2 SYGVNS. CDR3 sequence reads: CASSPGNTGELFF.

CDR3 in amino acids: CASSSGTSGRGGRTDTQYF. The gene calls are TRBV5-1 and TRBJ2-3; TCRdb reports TRBD2, a call that lacks DNA to check it against. Looked up from germline, CDR1 is SGHRS and CDR2 is YFSETQ. The CDR3 runs to 19 residues.

The genes are TRBV5-1 and TRBJ2-3. Germline V CDR1 and CDR2: SGHRS, YFSETQ. The CDR3 is made up of 14 amino acids. CDR3 region: CASRQRVGTDTQYF.

J is TRBJ2-1 and V is TRBV6-5. Germline V lookup: CDR1 MNHEY, CDR2 SVGAGI. This CDR3 has 12 amino acids. The CDR3 loop reads CASSQYGNEQFF.

The chain couples TRBV7-3 to TRBJ2-3; TCRdb names TRBD1, which stays unverified in the absence of DNA. The CDR3 covers 15 residues. Germline lookup yields CDR1 SGHTA and CDR2 FQGTGA. CDR3: CASSLRRGITDTQYF.

V and J are TRBV20-1 and TRBJ1-5; TCRdb proposes TRBD1, but this gene call is untestable without DNA. This CDR3 spans 15 amino acids. Germline V CDR1 and CDR2: DFQATT, SNEGSKA (reference sequence). The CDR3 region is CSAPPGQGERQPQHF.